These T cell receptor beta chains were read from a single sample in a study of Ad26.COV2.S vaccination and SARS-CoV-2 variants. Assay: immunoSEQ multiplex PCR; the TCRdb copy retains only in-frame clones and omits some. The repertoire holds fewer than 800,000 clones, with roughly 90% as singletons. The sample consisted of peripheral blood, taken in a trial of Ad26.COV2.S vaccine versus placebo. These receptors were collected from a person aged 18-65 years who received the Ad26.COV2.S COVID-19 vaccine or a placebo. CDR3s include the opening cysteine and the closing phenylalanine or tryptophan. D genes are given only for firm matches. Only part of the rows carry a size: once, few, many, or a class if the clone is expanded.

cdr3_aa: CASRYGTVITDTQYF
cdr3_nt: TGTGCCAGCAGGTACGGGACGGTTATCACAGATACGCAGTATTTT
v_call: TRBV6-6
j_call: TRBJ2-3
d_call: -
clone_size: -

cdr3_aa: CASSWGSANTGELFF
cdr3_nt: TGTGCCAGCAGTTGGGGGAGCGCGAACACCGGGGAGCTGTTTTTT
v_call: TRBV6-2/TRBV6-3
j_call: TRBJ2-2
d_call: -
clone_size: -

cdr3_aa: CAWTRPPGHEQFF
cdr3_nt: TGTGCCTGGACCCGACCCCCGGGGCATGAGCAGTTCTTC
v_call: TRBV30
j_call: TRBJ2-1
d_call: -
clone_size: -

cdr3_aa: CASSEGEQFF
cdr3_nt: TGTGCCAGCTCTGAGGGTGAGCAGTTCTTC
v_call: TRBV18
j_call: TRBJ2-1
d_call: -
clone_size: -

cdr3_aa: CAISVEGSSTDTQYF
cdr3_nt: TGTGCCATCAGTGTAGAGGGATCCTCCACAGATACGCAGTATTTT
v_call: TRBV10-3
j_call: TRBJ2-3
d_call: -
clone_size: -

cdr3_aa: CASSFGVSYGYTF
cdr3_nt: TGTGCCAGCAGTTTCGGGGTGAGCTATGGCTACACCTTC
v_call: TRBV6-8
j_call: TRBJ1-2
d_call: -
clone_size: -

cdr3_aa: CASSLKRGWETQYF
cdr3_nt: TGTGCCAGCAGCTTAAAAAGGGGCTGGGAGACCCAGTACTTC
v_call: TRBV7-2
j_call: TRBJ2-5
d_call: -
clone_size: -

cdr3_aa: CASSIDDSYSTYTF
cdr3_nt: TGTGCCAGTAGTATCGACGACAGCTACTCTACCTACACCTTC
v_call: TRBV19
j_call: TRBJ1-2
d_call: -
clone_size: -

cdr3_aa: CASSPSGSSDEQFF
cdr3_nt: TGTGCCAGCAGCCCTAGCGGGAGCAGCGATGAGCAGTTCTTC
v_call: TRBV5-4
j_call: TRBJ2-1
d_call: TRBD2
clone_size: -

cdr3_aa: CASSLWGRGQGANYGYTF
cdr3_nt: TGTGCCAGCAGCTTGTGGGGTCGAGGACAGGGGGCTAACTATGGCTACACCTTC
v_call: TRBV5-5
j_call: TRBJ1-2
d_call: TRBD1
clone_size: -

cdr3_aa: CASSQVLAGEYNEQFF
cdr3_nt: TGCGCCAGCAGCCAAGTTCTAGCGGGGGAGTACAATGAGCAGTTCTTC
v_call: TRBV4-3
j_call: TRBJ2-1
d_call: TRBD2
clone_size: -

cdr3_aa: CASSPGGGPPYNEQFF
cdr3_nt: TGTGCCAGCAGCCCCGGCGGGGGGCCCCCCTACAATGAGCAGTTCTTC
v_call: TRBV9
j_call: TRBJ2-1
d_call: TRBD2
clone_size: -

cdr3_aa: CASSFGPGVYEQYF
cdr3_nt: TGTGCCAGCAGCTTCGGCCCGGGGGTCTACGAGCAGTACTTC
v_call: TRBV5-4
j_call: TRBJ2-7
d_call: -
clone_size: once

cdr3_aa: CASSSRTGTVNYGYTF
cdr3_nt: TGTGCCAGCAGCTCAAGAACCGGGACAGTTAACTATGGCTACACCTTC
v_call: TRBV7-2
j_call: TRBJ1-2
d_call: TRBD1
clone_size: -

cdr3_aa: CASSLLGQGLYTF
cdr3_nt: TGTGCCAGCAGCTTGTTAGGGCAGGGACTCTACACCTTC
v_call: TRBV7-9
j_call: TRBJ1-2
d_call: -
clone_size: -

cdr3_aa: CASSIPTSGGSYNEQFF
cdr3_nt: TGTGCCAGTAGTATCCCGACTAGCGGGGGCTCCTACAATGAGCAGTTCTTC
v_call: TRBV19
j_call: TRBJ2-1
d_call: TRBD2
clone_size: -

cdr3_aa: CATSRDQLAGGRELFF
cdr3_nt: TGTGCCACCAGCAGAGATCAGCTAGCGGGCGGGAGGGAGCTGTTTTTT
v_call: TRBV15
j_call: TRBJ2-2
d_call: TRBD2
clone_size: -

cdr3_aa: CATSDPGQGSTGELFF
cdr3_nt: TGTGCCACCAGTGATCCGGGACAGGGGTCCACCGGGGAGCTGTTTTTT
v_call: TRBV24-1
j_call: TRBJ2-2
d_call: TRBD1
clone_size: -

cdr3_aa: CASSFSGTYEQYF
cdr3_nt: TGTGCCAGCAGTTTTTCCGGGACATACGAGCAGTACTTC
v_call: TRBV12-3/TRBV12-4
j_call: TRBJ2-7
d_call: -
clone_size: -

cdr3_aa: CASSTGGNTEAFF
cdr3_nt: TGTGCCAGCTCGACAGGGGGGAACACTGAAGCTTTCTTT
v_call: TRBV18
j_call: TRBJ1-1
d_call: TRBD1
clone_size: -

cdr3_aa: CASSLVGRGYEQYF
cdr3_nt: TGTGCCAGCAGTTTAGTGGGGAGAGGCTACGAGCAGTACTTC
v_call: TRBV27
j_call: TRBJ2-7
d_call: -
clone_size: -

cdr3_aa: CASSVGASNQPQHF
cdr3_nt: TGTGCCAGCAGCGTAGGAGCAAGCAATCAGCCCCAGCATTTT
v_call: TRBV9
j_call: TRBJ1-5
d_call: -
clone_size: -

cdr3_aa: CASSPRIHSPLHF
cdr3_nt: TGTGCCAGCAGTCCTCGTATCCATTCACCCCTCCACTTT
v_call: TRBV12-3/TRBV12-4
j_call: TRBJ1-6
d_call: -
clone_size: -

cdr3_aa: CASSRRTSGNEQFF
cdr3_nt: TGTGCCAGCAGCCGAAGGACTAGCGGCAATGAGCAGTTCTTC
v_call: TRBV7-9
j_call: TRBJ2-1
d_call: TRBD2
clone_size: -

cdr3_aa: CASSLDGTSGPNTGELFF
cdr3_nt: TGTGCCAGCAGCTTAGATGGGACTAGCGGACCCAACACCGGGGAGCTGTTTTTT
v_call: TRBV7-9
j_call: TRBJ2-2
d_call: TRBD2
clone_size: -

cdr3_aa: CASTRLAGSYNEQFF
cdr3_nt: TGTGCCAGCACCCGACTAGCTGGCTCCTACAATGAGCAGTTCTTC
v_call: TRBV6-5
j_call: TRBJ2-1
d_call: TRBD2
clone_size: -

cdr3_aa: CAWSLSQETQYF
cdr3_nt: TGTGCCTGGAGTTTGAGTCAAGAGACCCAGTACTTC
v_call: TRBV30
j_call: TRBJ2-5
d_call: -
clone_size: -

cdr3_aa: CASSYSGNPGVQPQHF
cdr3_nt: TGTGCCAGCAGTTACTCCGGGAACCCAGGGGTTCAGCCCCAGCATTTT
v_call: TRBV6-5
j_call: TRBJ1-5
d_call: -
clone_size: -

cdr3_aa: CASSLSGLVFNEQFF
cdr3_nt: TGTGCCAGCAGTTTATCCGGACTAGTTTTTAATGAGCAGTTCTTC
v_call: TRBV27
j_call: TRBJ2-1
d_call: TRBD2
clone_size: -

cdr3_aa: CASSLEGTDNSPLHF
cdr3_nt: TGTGCCAGCAGCTTAGAGGGGACAGATAATTCACCCCTCCACTTT
v_call: TRBV7-8
j_call: TRBJ1-6
d_call: TRBD1
clone_size: -

cdr3_aa: CASSGTGGQNTEAFF
cdr3_nt: TGCGCCAGCAGCGGGACAGGGGGCCAGAACACTGAAGCTTTCTTT
v_call: TRBV4-1
j_call: TRBJ1-1
d_call: TRBD1
clone_size: -

cdr3_aa: CASSMNPRNTEAFF
cdr3_nt: TGTGCCAGTAGTATGAACCCAAGGAACACTGAAGCTTTCTTT
v_call: TRBV19
j_call: TRBJ1-1
d_call: -
clone_size: -

cdr3_aa: CASSHAGTGVYTGELFF
cdr3_nt: TGTGCCAGCAGCCACGCCGGGACAGGGGTTTACACCGGGGAGCTGTTTTTT
v_call: TRBV3-1/TRBV3-2
j_call: TRBJ2-2
d_call: TRBD1
clone_size: -

cdr3_aa: CAWSVLAGTPETQYF
cdr3_nt: TGTGCCTGGAGTGTACTAGCGGGTACCCCGGAGACCCAGTACTTC
v_call: TRBV30
j_call: TRBJ2-5
d_call: TRBD2
clone_size: -